This section outlines one T cell receptor (beta chain) sequence together with its context. The same CDR3 also results from other DNA sequences found in this sample. The entry originates in a study of blood T cell repertoires in COVID-19. V lost 0 bases to trimming and J lost 7 bases, with 6 bases between them. Germline V gives CDR1 MNHEY, CDR2 SVGAGI. There are 12 residues in the CDR3. Original analysis: Estimated nucleated cell counts came from reference gene primer amplification. Generated by immunoSEQ multiplex PCR, the TCRdb table keeps only in-frame clones and is missing some. Clone size and V and J calls were adopted from that table, with D and trimming inferred from the DNA. Of over 200,000 clones listed, 70% to 90% are singletons.

The TCR sequence derives from a woman between 18 and 29 years old who had recovered from COVID-19. The sequencing input was peripheral blood. The chain carries TRBV6-5 and TRBJ1-2; D not certain. The CDR3 protein is CASSYSGVGYTF. The CDR3 coding sequence is TGTGCCAGCAGTTACTCCGGTGTTGGCTACACCTTC.